These 21 T cell receptor beta chains were sequenced from one sample in a study of regulatory T cells in long-lasting Graves disease. Arm-PCR of CDR3 regions and iRepertoire HTBI primers were the basis on which TCR beta libraries were built. TCRdb reanalysed the multiplex PCR reads using MiXCR and keeps one entry per CDR3 protein. The sample has 400,000 to 500,000 distinct CDR3 sequences; less than 20% are singletons. Regarding time point: newly diagnosed GD, antithyroid drugs for less than 3 months. After RNA was extracted from PBMCs, the TCR library was made from it. The same sample was also used in a study of T cells in Graves' hyperthyroidism and ophthalmopathy.

This specimen was peripheral blood mononuclear cells (PBMCs), taken at new diagnosis, from a patient treated with antithyroid drugs. All receptors derive from a woman between 18 and 30 years old with Graves disease.

This clonotype turned up a few times. The chain employs TRBV30 and TRBJ2-1; TRBD1 or TRBD2 may be the D gene (6 bases each). The CDR3 length is 15 residues. Germline CDR1 is GTSNPN and CDR2 is SVGIG (reference sequence). The V end lost 5 bases, the J end lost 0 bases, and 14 bases lay between the germline ends. CDR3 nucleotide sequence: TGTGCCTGGGGGGGCGGCGGGGCCTCCTACAATGAGCAGTTCTTC. It is translated as CAWGGGGASYNEQFF.

The chain uses TRBV29-1 and TRBJ2-5; 8 nucleotides agree with TRBD2. After removal of 1 base from V and 4 bases from J, the junction contained 5 bases not matched to a gene. The CDR3 length is 14 residues. CDR1 and CDR2 from the germline V gene are SQVTM and ANQGSEA. The CDR3 region is CSVEAREGGETQYF. As DNA, the CDR3 is TGCAGCGTTGAAGCCCGGGAGGGAGGAGAGACCCAGTACTTC.

CDR3 protein: CASSYRSPATNEKLFF. The CDR3 DNA sequence: TGCGCCAGCAGTTACAGGTCGCCTGCAACTAATGAAAAACTGTTTTTT. V usage is TRBV5-1 and J usage is TRBJ1-4; D might be TRBD1 (5 bases). The V gene's germline CDR1 is SGHRS and CDR2 YFSETQ. The CDR3 has 16 amino acids. The V and J ends lost 5 bases and 0 bases respectively, with 14 bases between them.

This clonotype was observed many times. The chain is built from TRBV10-3 and TRBJ1-2, with D uncertain. Germline V gene data show CDR1 as ENHRY and CDR2 as SYGVKD. The CDR3 is 12 residues long. V gave up 6 bases and J gave up 3 bases, with 8 bases separating them. The CDR3 DNA is TGTGCCATCAGCGGCGGGGACTATGGCTACACCTTC. This encodes CAISGGDYGYTF.

The sample holds many counts of this clonotype. This chain joins TRBV29-1 and TRBJ2-1; 10 bases are shared with TRBD2. V was pared by 7 bases and J by 6 bases, with 9 bases of the junction left unmatched. The germline V gene encodes CDR1 SQVTM and CDR2 ANQGSEA. The CDR3 is 14 amino acids. In nucleotides, the CDR3 is TGCAGCGCCAAACAGCGGGAGGGCCTCAATGAGCAGTTCTTC. Protein: CSAKQREGLNEQFF.

The chain combines TRBV6-1 with TRBJ1-5; 10 bases line up with TRBD1. After removal of 6 bases from V and 9 bases from J, the junction contained 5 bases not matched to a gene. The CDR3 sequence is 13 residues long. The V gene's germline CDR1 is MNHNS and CDR2 SASEGT. The chain's CDR3 is CASRPDRGWPQHF. The CDR3 region has the DNA TGTGCCAGCAGACCGGACAGGGGGTGGCCCCAGCATTTT.

This clonotype was observed a few times. This rearrangement joins TRBV5-1 to TRBJ1-6; possible D gene TRBD1, 5 bases. This CDR3 has 15 amino acids. Trimming removed 2 bases at V and 7 bases at J, with 13 bases between. Germline values: CDR1 SGHRS, CDR2 YFSETQ. CDR3 bases: TGCGCCAGCAGCTTTAACGCAGGGTTAAATTCACCCCTCCACTTT. Translated, it gives CASSFNAGLNSPLHF.

This clonotype was detected a few times. A single base separates this from a much larger clone, so it may be a read error. The chain combines TRBV28 with TRBJ2-5; 9 positions agree with TRBD2. Germline V gene sequence: CDR1 MDHEN, CDR2 SYDVKM. V trimming: 4 bases; J trimming: 7 bases; junction bases outside the gene matches: 13. This CDR3 spans 16 amino acids. CDR3 residues: CASSSTTSGSRSTQYF. Here the CDR3 DNA reads TGTGCCAGCAGTTCGACGACTAGCGGTTCAAGATCGACCCAGTACTTC.

The chain joins TRBV28 to TRBJ2-7; D unclear. Trimming stripped 0 bases from V and 6 bases from J, with 6 bases between. The CDR3 contains 12 residues. Germline CDR1 reads MDHEN; CDR2 reads SYDVKM. CDR3 residues: CASSLWSSEQYF. The CDR3 coding sequence is TGTGCCAGCAGTTTATGGAGTAGCGAGCAGTACTTC.

This clonotype was seen many times. The CDR3 is CSAAQAGGFADTQYF. DNA of the CDR3: TGCAGTGCTGCACAAGCGGGAGGCTTTGCAGATACGCAGTATTTT. This sequence joins TRBV20-1 and TRBJ2-3, with 9 positions matching TRBD2. J lost 4 bases, V lost 5 bases, and 10 bases had no gene match. The length of the CDR3 is 15 residues. Germline values: CDR1 DFQATT, CDR2 SNEGSKA (reference sequence).

The V call is TRBV4-2, the J call TRBJ1-2; D remains unclear. Germline assignment: CDR1 LGHNA and CDR2 YNFKEQ. CDR3 length equals 15 residues. Trimming cost V 0 bases and J 5 bases, with 13 bases left between them. The CDR3 protein is CASSQDQSPGYGYTF. For the CDR3, the DNA is TGTGCCAGCAGCCAAGACCAGAGCCCCGGTTATGGCTACACCTTC.

The chain is built from TRBV6-1 and TRBJ1-2; 8 bases fit TRBD1. Germline-derived CDR1 and CDR2 are MNHNS and SASEGT. Trimming cost V 5 bases and J 6 bases; bases outside gene matches: 8. CDR3 length: 14 amino acids. For the CDR3, the DNA is TGTGCCAGCAGTCAAACCGGGACAGGAGATGGCTACACCTTC. It translates to CASSQTGTGDGYTF.

This clonotype was picked up many times. The V gene is TRBV28, the J gene TRBJ2-7, with 7 positions matching TRBD2. The CDR3 totals 14 residues. CDR1 MDHEN and CDR2 SYDVKM come from the germline V gene. The ends lost 5 bases at V and 2 bases at J; junction bases unmatched: 6. The CDR3 region is CASSGRESTYEQYF. The CDR3, as DNA: TGTGCCAGCAGTGGGAGGGAGTCAACCTACGAGCAGTACTTC.

This chain joins TRBV6-5 and TRBJ2-1; a weak D match, TRBD2 (5 bases). V was clipped by 2 bases and J by 0 bases, with 14 bases between them. The germline V gene has CDR1 MNHEY and CDR2 SVGAGI. CDR3 length: 17 residues. The CDR3 DNA reads as TGTGCCAGCAGTTACCTTTTTCCGGGAAGCTCCTACAATGAGCAGTTCTTC. Translated: CASSYLFPGSSYNEQFF.

This chain links TRBV25-1 with TRBJ2-7; 11 bases map to TRBD1. The CDR3 is 16 amino acids. Trimming at V came to 1 base and at J to 5 bases, leaving 7 bases not matched to a gene. Germline V CDR1 and CDR2: MGHDK, SYGVNS. The CDR3 sequence: CASSESGQGARDEQYF. The DNA for the CDR3 is TGTGCCAGCAGTGAATCCGGACAGGGGGCTAGGGACGAGCAGTACTTC.

This clonotype was counted once. This sequence may be a read error, since a much larger clone differs from it by one base. The chain has TRBV6-1 and TRBJ1-5, with 8 bases lining up with TRBD1. This CDR3 region has 15 residues. The germline CDR1 and CDR2 sequences are MNHNS and SASEGT. V gave up 6 bases and J gave up 6 bases; unmatched junction bases: 10. The CDR3, as DNA: TGTGCCAGCAGCCGGACAGGGTTGGGTGGTCAGCCCCAGCATTTT. This sequence encodes CASSRTGLGGQPQHF.

The V call is TRBV6-1, the J call TRBJ2-2; D is uncertain. Germline CDR1 reads MNHNS; CDR2 reads SASEGT. The V end was cut by 6 bases, the J end by 3 bases, with 14 bases between. The CDR3 is 15 amino acids. The CDR3 protein is CASRAHLFDTGELFF. The DNA for the CDR3 is TGTGCCAGCAGAGCCCACCTGTTCGACACCGGGGAGCTGTTTTTT.

This clonotype was detected many times. The CDR3 DNA is TGTGCCAGCAGAAGGACAGGGATGGGCCAAGAGACCCAGTACTTC. This sequence encodes CASRRTGMGQETQYF. V is TRBV2 and J is TRBJ2-5, with 8 bases that match TRBD1. The V segment lost 6 bases and the J segment 1 base; nucleotides outside the gene matches: 7. Germline-derived CDR1 and CDR2 are SNHLY and FYNNEI. The CDR3 spans 15 residues. The full variable domain, with the rest looked up from reference TRBV2 and TRBJ2-5, is EPEVTQTPSHQVTQMGQEVILRCVPISNHLYFYWYRQILGQKVEFLVSFYNNEISEKSEIFDDQFSVERPDGSNFTLKIRSTKLEDSAMYFCASRRTGMGQETQYFGPGTRLLVL.

This clonotype was observed a single time. The chain carries TRBV24-1 and TRBJ1-5; TRBD1 matches at 9 bases. The V and J ends lost 3 bases and 9 bases, in that order; junction bases with no gene match: 8. This CDR3 is 15 amino acids long. The germline V gene has CDR1 KGHDR and CDR2 SFDVKD. The CDR3 region is CATSDGGTGRRPQHF. The CDR3 region has the DNA TGTGCCACCAGTGATGGTGGGACAGGGAGGCGGCCCCAGCATTTT.

V is TRBV10-3 and J is TRBJ2-7, with D possibly matching TRBD2 (7 bases). Trimming left V 3 bases short and J 4 bases short, with 10 bases between. Germline CDR1 is ENHRY and CDR2 is SYGVKD. This CDR3 is built from 13 residues. The CDR3 region is CAISEKGGYEQYF. The CDR3 DNA reads as TGTGCCATCAGTGAAAAGGGGGGGTACGAGCAGTACTTC.

The gene calls are TRBV20-1 and TRBJ2-6, with TRBD1 matching over 11 bases. Germline lookup yields CDR1 DFQATT and CDR2 SNEGSKA (reference sequence). This CDR3 is built from 18 residues. Trimming took 7 bases from V and 2 from J; bases not matched to a gene: 13. DNA of the CDR3: TGCAGTGTCAAGTACCGGGACAGGGGGACCCCTGGGGCCAACGTCCTGACTTTC. It translates to CSVKYRDRGTPGANVLTF.